The sequence of this T cell receptor beta chain was determined in a study of CD8+CD57+ T cells in acquired aplastic anemia. Genomic DNA, the template, was used for profiling of the TCR beta VDJ and CDR3. TCRdb ran MiXCR on the reads and lists one entry per CDR3 protein. This sample has about 170,000 distinct CDR3 sequences, with around 48% found just once. An expansion of CD8+CD57+ cells by flow cytometry had been shown in patients chosen for sequencing. The CDR3 is 15 amino acids. Looked up from germline, CDR1 is KGHDR and CDR2 is SFDVKD. With 3 bases removed from V and 5 bases from J, the gap between germline ends came to 14 bases.

The sample comprised sorted CD4+, CD8+, or CD8+CD57+ T cells (not recorded which) from PBMCs. This receptor was identified in a human donor with aplastic anemia. V gene TRBV24-1 combines with J gene TRBJ2-3; D not certain. The CDR3 region has the DNA TGTGCCACCAGTGATCCCGGTAGTCCGGTAGATACGCAGTATTTT. Translation: CATSDPGSPVDTQYF.